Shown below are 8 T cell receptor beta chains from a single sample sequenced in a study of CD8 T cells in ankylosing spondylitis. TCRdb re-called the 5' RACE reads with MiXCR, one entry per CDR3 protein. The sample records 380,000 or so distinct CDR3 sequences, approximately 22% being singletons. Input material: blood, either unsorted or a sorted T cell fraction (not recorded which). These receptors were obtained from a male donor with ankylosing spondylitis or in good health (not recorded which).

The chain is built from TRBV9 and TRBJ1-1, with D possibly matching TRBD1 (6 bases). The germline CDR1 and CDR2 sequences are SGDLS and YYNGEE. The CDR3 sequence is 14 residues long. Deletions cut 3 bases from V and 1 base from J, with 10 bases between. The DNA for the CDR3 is TGTGCCAGCAGCGCCCTGGGACAGAACACTGAAGCTTTCTTT. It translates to CASSALGQNTEAFF.

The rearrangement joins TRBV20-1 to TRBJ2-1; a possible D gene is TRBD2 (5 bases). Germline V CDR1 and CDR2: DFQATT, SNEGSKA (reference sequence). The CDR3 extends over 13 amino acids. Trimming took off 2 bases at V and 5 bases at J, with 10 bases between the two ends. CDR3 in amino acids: CSARPHGDNEQFF. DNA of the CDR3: TGCAGTGCTAGACCCCACGGGGACAATGAGCAGTTCTTC.

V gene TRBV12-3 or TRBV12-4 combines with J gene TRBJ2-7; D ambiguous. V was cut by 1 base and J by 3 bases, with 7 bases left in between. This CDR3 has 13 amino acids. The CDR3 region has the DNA TGTGCCAGCAGTTTAGGGACCCACTACGAGCAGTACTTC. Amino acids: CASSLGTHYEQYF.

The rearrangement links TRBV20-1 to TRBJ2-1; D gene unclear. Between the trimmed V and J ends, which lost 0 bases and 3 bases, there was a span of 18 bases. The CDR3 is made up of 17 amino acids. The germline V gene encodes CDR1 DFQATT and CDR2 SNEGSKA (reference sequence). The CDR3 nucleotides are TGCAGTGCTAGAGACCTGGTCCGTGCCTCGGACTACAATGAGCAGTTCTTC. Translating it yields CSARDLVRASDYNEQFF.

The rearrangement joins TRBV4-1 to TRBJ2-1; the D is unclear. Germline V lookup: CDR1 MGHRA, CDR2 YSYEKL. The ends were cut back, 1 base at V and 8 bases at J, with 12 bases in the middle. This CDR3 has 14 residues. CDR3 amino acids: CASSQVGLVDEQFF. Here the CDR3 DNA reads TGCGCCAGCAGCCAAGTAGGCCTGGTGGATGAGCAGTTCTTC.

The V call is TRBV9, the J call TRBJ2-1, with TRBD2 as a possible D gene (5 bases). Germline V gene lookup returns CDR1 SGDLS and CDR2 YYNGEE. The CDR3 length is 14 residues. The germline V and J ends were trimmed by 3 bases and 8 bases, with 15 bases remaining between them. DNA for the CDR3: TGTGCCAGCAGCGCCCCAGGCAGCGGCTATGAGCAGTTCTTC. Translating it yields CASSAPGSGYEQFF.

CDR3 nucleotides: TGCAGCGTTGAAGATAGTCAGGACGTTTTGAACACTGAAGCTTTCTTT. This encodes CSVEDSQDVLNTEAFF. This rearrangement joins TRBV29-1 to TRBJ1-1; D unresolved. The V end was cut by 0 bases, the J end by 0 bases, with 14 bases between. The germline V gene has CDR1 SQVTM and CDR2 ANQGSEA. This CDR3 spans 16 amino acids.

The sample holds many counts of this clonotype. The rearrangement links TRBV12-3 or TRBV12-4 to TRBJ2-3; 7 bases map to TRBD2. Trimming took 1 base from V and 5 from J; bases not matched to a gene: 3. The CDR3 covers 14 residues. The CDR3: CASSLGLAGDTQYF. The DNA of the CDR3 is TGTGCCAGCAGTTTAGGGTTAGCGGGAGATACGCAGTATTTT.